The clone carrying this T cell receptor beta chain was seen ten or more times. This sample stems from a study of T cells in Graves' hyperthyroidism and ophthalmopathy. Diagnosis relied on clinical symptoms, serum thyroxine and TRAb, thyroid ultrasound and orbital computed tomography. What was amplified from RNA transcripts were TCR beta CDR3 regions. Primed by the HTBI set, a first-round RT-PCR was run on the TCR CDR3. Using its own MiXCR run on the multiplex PCR reads, TCRdb lists one record per CDR3 protein. Of hundreds of thousands of distinct CDR3 sequences listed, around 20% were seen once; the top ten hold more than 30%. The source material was blood. The source of this sequence is a man younger than 40 with Graves' ophthalmopathy.

This chain's CDR3 is CASSPVRGGQETQYF. The CDR3 DNA follows: TGTGCCAGCTCACCAGTCAGGGGTGGACAAGAGACCCAGTACTTC. The chain couples TRBV18 to TRBJ2-5; D perhaps matches TRBD1 (6 bases). Trimming removed 2 bases from V and 2 bases from J, with 12 bases in between. The CDR3 is made up of 15 amino acids. Per germline, CDR1 KGHSH and CDR2 LQKENI.